The clone carrying this T cell receptor (beta chain) was detected a few times. The normal lung sample lay at least 3 cm, and maximally far, from the tumour. The sample is drawn from a study of immune cell composition in non-small cell lung cancer. Only in-frame clones appear in the TCRdb table, and some are missing; sequencing was by immunoSEQ multiplex PCR. This table holds under 6,000 clones, 88% found once. V lost 1 base and J lost 6, with 9 bases in between. CDR3 length: 13 amino acids. Germline values: CDR1 SGHDN, CDR2 FVKESK. This sequence joins TRBV14 and TRBJ1-2; no clear D gene. The receptor was derived from a human donor with non-small cell lung cancer. Some clones in this sample may be carry-over from other donors' samples. Sequencing was done on a sample of non-adjacent lung tissue. Here the CDR3 reads CASSQAGIHGYTF. CDR3 bases: TGTGCCAGCAGCCAAGCGGGGATCCATGGCTACACCTTC.